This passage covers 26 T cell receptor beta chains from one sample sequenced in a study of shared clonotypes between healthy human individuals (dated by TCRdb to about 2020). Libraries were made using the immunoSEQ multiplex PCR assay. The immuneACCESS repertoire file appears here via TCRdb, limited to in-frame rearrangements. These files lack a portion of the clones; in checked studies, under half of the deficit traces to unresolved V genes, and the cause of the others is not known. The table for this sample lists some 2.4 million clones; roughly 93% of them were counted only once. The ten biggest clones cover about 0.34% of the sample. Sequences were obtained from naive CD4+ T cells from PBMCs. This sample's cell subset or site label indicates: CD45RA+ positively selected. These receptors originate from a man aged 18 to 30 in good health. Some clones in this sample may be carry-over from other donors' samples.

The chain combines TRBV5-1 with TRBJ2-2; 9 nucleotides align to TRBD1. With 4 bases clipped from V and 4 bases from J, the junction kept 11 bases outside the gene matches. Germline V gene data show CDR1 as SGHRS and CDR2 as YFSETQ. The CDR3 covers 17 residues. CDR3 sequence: CASSQQPGQGPTGELFF. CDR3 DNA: TGCGCCAGCAGCCAACAACCGGGACAGGGTCCCACCGGGGAGCTGTTTTTT.

The CDR3 DNA follows: TGTGCCAGTAGTATAACTCCGGACATTACCTACGAGCAGTACTTC. Translating gives CASSITPDITYEQYF. The rearrangement joins TRBV19 to TRBJ2-7, with D perhaps TRBD1 (5 bases). Trimming took off 2 bases at V and 2 bases at J, with 13 bases between the two ends. From germline, CDR1 is LNHDA and CDR2 SQIVND (reference sequence). CDR3 size: 15 residues.

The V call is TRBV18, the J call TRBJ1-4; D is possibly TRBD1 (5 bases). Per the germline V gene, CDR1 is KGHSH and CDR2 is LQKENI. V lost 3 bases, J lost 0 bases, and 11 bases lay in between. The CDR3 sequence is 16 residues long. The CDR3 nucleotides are TGTGCCAGCTCACCCGTCGGGGGTACAACTAATGAAAAACTGTTTTTT. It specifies CASSPVGGTTNEKLFF.

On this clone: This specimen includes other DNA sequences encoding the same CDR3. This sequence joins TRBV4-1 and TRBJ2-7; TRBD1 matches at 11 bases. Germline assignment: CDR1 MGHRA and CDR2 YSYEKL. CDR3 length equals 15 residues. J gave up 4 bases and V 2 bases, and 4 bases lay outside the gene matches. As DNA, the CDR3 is TGCGCCAGCAGCCAAACCGGGACAGGGGGGTACGAGCAGTACTTC. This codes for CASSQTGTGGYEQYF.

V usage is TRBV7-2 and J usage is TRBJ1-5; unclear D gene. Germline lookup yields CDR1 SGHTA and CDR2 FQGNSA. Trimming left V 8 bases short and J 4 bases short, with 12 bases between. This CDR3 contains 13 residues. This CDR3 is CASAIGVNQPQHF. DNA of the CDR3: TGTGCCAGCGCCATTGGGGTAAATCAGCCCCAGCATTTT.

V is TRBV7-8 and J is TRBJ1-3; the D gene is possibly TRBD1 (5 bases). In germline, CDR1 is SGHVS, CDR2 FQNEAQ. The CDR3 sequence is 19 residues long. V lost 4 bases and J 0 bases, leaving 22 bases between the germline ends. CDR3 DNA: TGTGCCAGCAGCTCAAATAGGATCGGGACTCCGAGCTCTGGAAACACCATATATTTT. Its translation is CASSSNRIGTPSSGNTIYF.

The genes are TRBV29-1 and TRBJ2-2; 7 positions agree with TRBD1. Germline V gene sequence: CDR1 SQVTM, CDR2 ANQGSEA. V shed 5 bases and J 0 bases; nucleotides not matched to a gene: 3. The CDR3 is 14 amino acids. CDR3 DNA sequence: TGCAGCGTTAAGGGACAGCCGAACACCGGGGAGCTGTTTTTT. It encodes CSVKGQPNTGELFF.

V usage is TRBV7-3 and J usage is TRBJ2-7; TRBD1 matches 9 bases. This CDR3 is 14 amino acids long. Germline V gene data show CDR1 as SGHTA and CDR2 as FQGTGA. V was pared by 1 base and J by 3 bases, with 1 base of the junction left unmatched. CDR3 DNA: TGTGCCAGCAGCTTAATGGGACAGGGCTACGAGCAGTACTTC. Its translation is CASSLMGQGYEQYF.

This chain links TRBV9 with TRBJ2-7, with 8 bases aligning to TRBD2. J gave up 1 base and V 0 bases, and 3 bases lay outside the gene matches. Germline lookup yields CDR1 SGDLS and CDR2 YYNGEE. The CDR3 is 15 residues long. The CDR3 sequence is CASSVESGGSYEQYF. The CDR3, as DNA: TGTGCCAGCAGCGTAGAGTCGGGAGGGTCCTACGAGCAGTACTTC.

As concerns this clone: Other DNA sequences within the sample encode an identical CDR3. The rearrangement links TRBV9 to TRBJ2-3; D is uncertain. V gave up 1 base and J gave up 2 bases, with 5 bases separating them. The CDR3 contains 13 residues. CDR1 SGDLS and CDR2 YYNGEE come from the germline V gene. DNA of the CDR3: TGTGCCAGCAGCGTACTGGACACAGATACGCAGTATTTT. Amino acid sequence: CASSVLDTDTQYF.

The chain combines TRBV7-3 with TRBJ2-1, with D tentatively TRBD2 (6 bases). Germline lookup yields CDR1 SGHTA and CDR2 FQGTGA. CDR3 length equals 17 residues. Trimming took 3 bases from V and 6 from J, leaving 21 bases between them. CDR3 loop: CASSFAGPGLPGNEQFF. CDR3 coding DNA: TGTGCCAGCAGCTTTGCGGGACCGGGACTTCCGGGCAATGAGCAGTTCTTC.

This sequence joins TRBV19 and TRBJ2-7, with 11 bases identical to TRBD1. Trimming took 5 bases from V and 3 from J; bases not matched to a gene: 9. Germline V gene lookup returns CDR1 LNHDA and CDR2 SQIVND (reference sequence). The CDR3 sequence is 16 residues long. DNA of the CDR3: TGTGCCAGTAGTCCCCCTCCGGGACAGGGGGTCTACGAGCAGTACTTC. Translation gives CASSPPPGQGVYEQYF. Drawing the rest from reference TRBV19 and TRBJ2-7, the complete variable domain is DGGITQSPKYLFRKEGQNVTLSCEQNLNHDAMYWYRQDPGQGLRLIYYSQIVNDFQKGDIAEGYSVSREKKESFPLTVTSAQKNPTAFYLCASSPPPGQGVYEQYFGPGTRLTVT.

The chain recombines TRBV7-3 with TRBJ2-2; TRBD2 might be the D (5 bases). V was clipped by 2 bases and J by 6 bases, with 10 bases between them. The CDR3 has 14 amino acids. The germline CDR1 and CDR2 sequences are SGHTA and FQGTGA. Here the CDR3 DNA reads TGTGCCAGCAGCTTATGGCCGGGGTCCGGGGAGCTGTTTTTT. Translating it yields CASSLWPGSGELFF.

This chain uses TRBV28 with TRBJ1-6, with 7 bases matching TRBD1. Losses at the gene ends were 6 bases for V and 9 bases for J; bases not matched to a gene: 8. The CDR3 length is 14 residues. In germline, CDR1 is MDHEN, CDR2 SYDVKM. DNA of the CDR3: TGTGCCAGCAGCTTCGGGGACAGTATTTCACCCCTCCACTTT. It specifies CASSFGDSISPLHF.

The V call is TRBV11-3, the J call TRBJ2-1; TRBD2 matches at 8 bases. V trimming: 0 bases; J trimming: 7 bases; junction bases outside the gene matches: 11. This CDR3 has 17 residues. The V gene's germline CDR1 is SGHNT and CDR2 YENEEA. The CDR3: CASSLDRVGRGENEQFF. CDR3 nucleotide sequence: TGTGCCAGCAGCTTAGATCGTGTCGGGAGGGGTGAAAATGAGCAGTTCTTC.

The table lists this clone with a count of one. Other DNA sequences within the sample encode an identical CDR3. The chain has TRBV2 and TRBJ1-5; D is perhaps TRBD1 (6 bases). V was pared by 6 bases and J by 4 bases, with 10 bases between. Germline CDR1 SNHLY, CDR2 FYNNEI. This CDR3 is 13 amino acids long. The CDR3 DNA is TGTGCCAGCAGCGCCCAGGGGAATCAGCCCCAGCATTTT. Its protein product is CASSAQGNQPQHF. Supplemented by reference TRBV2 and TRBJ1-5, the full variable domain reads EPEVTQTPSHQVTQMGQEVILRCVPISNHLYFYWYRQILGQKVEFLVSFYNNEISEKSEIFDDQFSVERPDGSNFTLKIRSTKLEDSAMYFCASSAQGNQPQHFGDGTRLSIL.

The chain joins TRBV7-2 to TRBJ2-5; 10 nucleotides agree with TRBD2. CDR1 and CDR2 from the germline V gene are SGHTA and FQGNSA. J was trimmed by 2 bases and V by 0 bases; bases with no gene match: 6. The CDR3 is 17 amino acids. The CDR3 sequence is CASSLALASGRQETQYF. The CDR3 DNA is TGTGCCAGCAGCTTAGCGTTGGCTAGCGGGAGACAAGAGACCCAGTACTTC.

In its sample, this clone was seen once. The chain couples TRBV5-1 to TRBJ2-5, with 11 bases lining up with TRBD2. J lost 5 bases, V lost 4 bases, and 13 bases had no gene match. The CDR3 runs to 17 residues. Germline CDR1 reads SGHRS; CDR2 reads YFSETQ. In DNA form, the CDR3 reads TGCGCCAGCAGCGCGGGACTAGCGGCCTTAGCCGGGGAGACCCAGTACTTC. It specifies CASSAGLAALAGETQYF.

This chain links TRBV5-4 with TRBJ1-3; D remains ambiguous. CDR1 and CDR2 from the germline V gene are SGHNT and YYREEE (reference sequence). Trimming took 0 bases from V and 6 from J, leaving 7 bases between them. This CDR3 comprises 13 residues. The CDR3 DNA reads TGTGCCAGCAGCTTGGGACGGGAAAACACCATATATTTT. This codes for CASSLGRENTIYF.

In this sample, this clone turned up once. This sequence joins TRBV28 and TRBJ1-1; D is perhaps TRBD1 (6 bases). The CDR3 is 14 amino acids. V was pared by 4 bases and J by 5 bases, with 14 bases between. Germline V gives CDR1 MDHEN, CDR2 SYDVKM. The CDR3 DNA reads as TGTGCCAGCAGTTCACCGGGGGCGCGTACTGAAGCTTTCTTT. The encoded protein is CASSSPGARTEAFF.

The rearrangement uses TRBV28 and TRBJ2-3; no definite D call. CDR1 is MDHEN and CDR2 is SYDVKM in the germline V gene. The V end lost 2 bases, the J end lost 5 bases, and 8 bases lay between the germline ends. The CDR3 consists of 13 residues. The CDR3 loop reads CASSLALRDTQYF. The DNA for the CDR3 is TGTGCCAGCAGTTTAGCCTTGAGAGATACGCAGTATTTT.

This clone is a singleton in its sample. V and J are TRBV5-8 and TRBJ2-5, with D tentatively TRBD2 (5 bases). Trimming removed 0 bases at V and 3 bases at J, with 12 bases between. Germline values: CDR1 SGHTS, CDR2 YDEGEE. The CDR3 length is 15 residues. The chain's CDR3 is CASSLAEGGKETQYF. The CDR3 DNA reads TGTGCCAGCAGCTTGGCCGAGGGCGGAAAAGAGACCCAGTACTTC.

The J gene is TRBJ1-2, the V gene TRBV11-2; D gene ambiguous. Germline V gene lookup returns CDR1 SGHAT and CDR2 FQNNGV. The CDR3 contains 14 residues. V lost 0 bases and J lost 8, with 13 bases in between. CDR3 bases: TGTGCCAGCAGCTTAGAAACGGGTGGATCCGGCTACACCTTC. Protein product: CASSLETGGSGYTF.

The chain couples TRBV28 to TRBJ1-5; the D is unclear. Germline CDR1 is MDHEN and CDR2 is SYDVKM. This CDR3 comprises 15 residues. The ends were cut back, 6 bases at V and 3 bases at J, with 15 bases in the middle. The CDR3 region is CASRSFVIFNQPQHF. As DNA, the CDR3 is TGTGCCAGCAGGTCATTTGTGATATTCAATCAGCCCCAGCATTTT.

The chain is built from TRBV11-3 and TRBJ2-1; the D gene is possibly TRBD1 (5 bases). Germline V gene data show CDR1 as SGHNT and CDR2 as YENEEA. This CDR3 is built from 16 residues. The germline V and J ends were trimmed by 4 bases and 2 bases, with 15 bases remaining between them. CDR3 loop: CASSSRGRAAYNEQFF. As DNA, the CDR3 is TGTGCCAGCAGCTCCCGAGGCAGGGCAGCCTACAATGAGCAGTTCTTC. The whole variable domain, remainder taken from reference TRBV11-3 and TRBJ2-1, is EAGVVQSPRYKIIEKKQPVAFWCNPISGHNTLYWYLQNLGQGPELLIRYENEEAVDDSQLPKDRFSAERLKGVDSTLKIQPAELGDSAVYLCASSSRGRAAYNEQFFGPGTRLTVL.

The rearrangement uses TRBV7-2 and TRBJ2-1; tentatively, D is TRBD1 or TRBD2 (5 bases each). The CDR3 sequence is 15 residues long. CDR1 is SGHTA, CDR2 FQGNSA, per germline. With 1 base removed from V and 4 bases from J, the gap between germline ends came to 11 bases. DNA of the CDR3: TGTGCCAGCAGCTTAGAGTCGGGGCCTTACAATGAGCAGTTCTTC. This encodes CASSLESGPYNEQFF.